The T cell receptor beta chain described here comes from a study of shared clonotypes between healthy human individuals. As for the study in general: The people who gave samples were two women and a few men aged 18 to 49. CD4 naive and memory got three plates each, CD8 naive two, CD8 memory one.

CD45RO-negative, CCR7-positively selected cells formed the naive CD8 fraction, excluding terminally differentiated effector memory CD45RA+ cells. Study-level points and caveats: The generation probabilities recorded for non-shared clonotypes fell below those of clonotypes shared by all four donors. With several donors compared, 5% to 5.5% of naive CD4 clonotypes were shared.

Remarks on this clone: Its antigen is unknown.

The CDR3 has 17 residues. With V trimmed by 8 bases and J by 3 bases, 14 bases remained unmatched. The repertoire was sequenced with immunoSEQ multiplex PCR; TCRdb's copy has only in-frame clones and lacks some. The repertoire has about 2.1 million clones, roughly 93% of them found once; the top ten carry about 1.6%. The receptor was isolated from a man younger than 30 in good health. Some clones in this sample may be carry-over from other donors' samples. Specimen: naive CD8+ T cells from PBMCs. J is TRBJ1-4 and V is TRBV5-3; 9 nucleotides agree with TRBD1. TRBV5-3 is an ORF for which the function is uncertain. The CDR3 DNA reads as TGTGCCAGCAAAAGACAGGGGGTCTTGTCAGCTAATGAAAAACTGTTTTTT. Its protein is CASKRQGVLSANEKLFF.